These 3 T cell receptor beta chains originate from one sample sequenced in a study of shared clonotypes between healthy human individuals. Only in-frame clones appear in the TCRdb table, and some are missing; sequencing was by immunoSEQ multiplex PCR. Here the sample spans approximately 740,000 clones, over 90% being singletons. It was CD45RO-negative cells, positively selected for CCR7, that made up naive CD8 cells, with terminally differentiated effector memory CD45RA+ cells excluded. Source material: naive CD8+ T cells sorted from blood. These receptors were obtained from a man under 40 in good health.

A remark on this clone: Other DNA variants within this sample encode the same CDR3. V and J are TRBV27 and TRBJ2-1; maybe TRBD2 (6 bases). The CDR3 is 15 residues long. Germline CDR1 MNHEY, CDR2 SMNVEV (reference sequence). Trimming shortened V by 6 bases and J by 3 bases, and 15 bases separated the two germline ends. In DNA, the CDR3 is TGTGCCAGCAGCTCCGGGACTTCTGTCTACAATGAGCAGTTCTTC. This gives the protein CASSSGTSVYNEQFF.

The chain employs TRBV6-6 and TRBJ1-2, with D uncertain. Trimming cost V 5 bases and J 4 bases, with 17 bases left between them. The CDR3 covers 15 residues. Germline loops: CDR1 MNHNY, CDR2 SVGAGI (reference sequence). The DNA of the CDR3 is TGTGCCAGCAGTCACCTTCTGAAGGGCCCCTATGGCTACACCTTC. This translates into CASSHLLKGPYGYTF.

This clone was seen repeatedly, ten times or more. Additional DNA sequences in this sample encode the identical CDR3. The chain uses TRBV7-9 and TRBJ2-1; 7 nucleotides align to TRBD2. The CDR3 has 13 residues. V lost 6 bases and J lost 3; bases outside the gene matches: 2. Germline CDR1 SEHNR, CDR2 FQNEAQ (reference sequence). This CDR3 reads CASRLADYNEQFF. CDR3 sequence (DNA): TGTGCCAGCAGGCTAGCGGACTACAATGAGCAGTTCTTC.